This T cell receptor beta chain was profiled in a study of shared clonotypes between healthy human individuals. Study background: Researchers drew samples from two women and a few men aged 18 to 49. Findings and caveats of the study: Naive subsets, compared against memory subsets, generally had larger estimated richness values. Represented genetic and exposure-history diversity was restricted by having few donors.

Adult Caucasians living in Nashville, Tennessee made up all of the donors. TCRdb's copy holds only in-frame clones and misses some; the assay was immunoSEQ multiplex PCR. Of about 2.3 million clones in the sample, approximately 95% are singletons; the top ten hold approximately 0.4%. In regard to this clone: As yet, its antigen is unknown.

The ends were cut back, 1 base at V and 8 bases at J, with 4 bases in the middle. The CDR3 sequence is 11 residues long. Germline CDR1 and CDR2: SGDLS and YYNGEE. The sequence derives from a man aged 18-30 years in good health. Some clones in this sample may be carry-over from other donors' samples. Sequencing was performed on naive CD4+ T cells from PBMCs. The subset is: CD45RA+ positively selected. The chain uses TRBV9 and TRBJ2-1; D uncertain. The CDR3 here is CASSVRDEQFF. The DNA for the CDR3 is TGTGCCAGCAGCGTACGTGATGAGCAGTTCTTC.